The next 5 T cell receptor beta chains were all read from a single sample in a study of patients and donors after allogeneic stem cell transplantation. From the RT-PCR reads, TCRdb called clonotypes with MiXCR, one entry per CDR3 protein. The top ten hold under 45% of the sample, which has 17,000 or so distinct CDR3 sequences, 27% seen once. Sequenced sample: blood, either unsorted or a sorted T cell fraction (not recorded which). The receptors here all came from a human donor who was either an allogeneic HSCT recipient or a stem cell or donor lymphocyte infusion donor (not recorded which). It is not recorded whose cells these are; they may come from a transplant donor.

This clonotype has only a few counts. This chain connects TRBV12-3 or TRBV12-4 to TRBJ1-2, with 10 bases matching TRBD1. This CDR3 contains 15 residues. The V and J ends lost 7 bases and 7 bases, in that order; junction bases with no gene match: 12. CDR3 nucleotide sequence: TGTGCCAGCACTCAAGCCCACCGGACAGGGGGTGGCTACACCTTC. This sequence encodes CASTQAHRTGGGYTF.

V and J are TRBV7-3 and TRBJ1-6; D is ambiguous. Between the trimmed V and J ends, which lost 3 bases and 0 bases, there was a span of 6 bases. This CDR3 comprises 15 residues. Germline assignment: CDR1 SGHTA and CDR2 FQGTGA. The CDR3 DNA reads TGTGCCAGCAGCTTTTTTGGCTCCTATAATTCACCCCTCCACTTT. This gives the protein CASSFFGSYNSPLHF. Using reference TRBV7-3 and TRBJ1-6 for the parts outside the CDR3, the full variable domain is GAGVSQTPSNKVTEKGKYVELRCDPISGHTALYWYRQSLGQGPEFLIYFQGTGAADDSGLPNDRFFAVRPEGSVSTLKIQRTERGDSAVYLCASSFFGSYNSPLHFGNGTRLTVT.

This clonotype has at least ten counts. The V and J genes are TRBV20-1 and TRBJ1-2; 9 positions agree with TRBD1. This CDR3 has 13 residues. J gave up 8 bases and V 4 bases, and 8 bases lay outside the gene matches. Germline assignment: CDR1 DFQATT and CDR2 SNEGSKA (reference sequence). The CDR3 sequence: CSAKAGTGSGYTF. In DNA, the CDR3 is TGCAGTGCTAAGGCCGGGACAGGGAGCGGCTACACCTTC.

The chain joins TRBV10-3 to TRBJ2-5, with a weak D call TRBD1 (7 bases). Germline CDR1 is ENHRY and CDR2 is SYGVKD. V was cut by 6 bases and J by 2 bases, with 10 bases left in between. The CDR3 length is 13 residues. CDR3 protein: CAISAGQQETQYF. The CDR3 coding sequence is TGTGCCATCAGCGCGGGACAGCAAGAGACCCAGTACTTC.

This chain connects TRBV11-1 to TRBJ1-4; D gene uncertain. Germline-derived CDR1 and CDR2 are SGHAT and FQDESV (reference sequence). Between the trimmed V and J ends, which lost 1 base and 8 bases, there was a span of 2 bases. This CDR3 comprises 11 residues. The CDR3 nucleotides are TGTGCCAGCAGCTTAGGAGAAAAACTGTTTTTT. Its protein is CASSLGEKLFF.